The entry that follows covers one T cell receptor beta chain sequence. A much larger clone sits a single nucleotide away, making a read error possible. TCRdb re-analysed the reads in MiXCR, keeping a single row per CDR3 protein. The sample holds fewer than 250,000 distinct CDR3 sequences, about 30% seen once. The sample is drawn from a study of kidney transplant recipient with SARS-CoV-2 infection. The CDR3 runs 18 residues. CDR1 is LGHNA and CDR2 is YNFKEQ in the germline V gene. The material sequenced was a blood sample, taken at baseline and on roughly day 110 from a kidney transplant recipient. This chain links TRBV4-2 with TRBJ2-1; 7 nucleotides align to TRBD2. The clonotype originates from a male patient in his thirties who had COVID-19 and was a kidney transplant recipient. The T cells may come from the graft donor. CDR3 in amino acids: CASGQGPTERGAYNEQFF. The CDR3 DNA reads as TGTGCCAGCGGCCAAGGTCCGACAGAGCGGGGAGCCTACAATGAGCAGTTCTTC.